These 25 T cell receptor beta chains originate from one sample sequenced in a study of blood T cell repertoires in COVID-19. Measured with immunoSEQ multiplex PCR; TCRdb has only the in-frame clones, and not every one. The sample consists of around 170,000 clones, approximately 91% of them appearing once. The sample consisted of peripheral blood. All receptors derive from a man between 50 and 59 years old with acute or convalescent COVID-19.

The chain has TRBV15 and TRBJ1-3, with 12 nucleotides matching TRBD1. The germline CDR1 and CDR2 sequences are LNHNV and YYDKDF (reference sequence). Germline trimming cut 3 bases from V and 0 bases from J; bases unmatched to any gene: 3. The CDR3 covers 17 residues. CDR3 region: CATSRGTGGNSGNTIYF. The DNA of the CDR3 is TGTGCCACCAGCAGGGGGACAGGGGGCAACTCTGGAAACACCATATATTTT.

This chain's CDR3 is CASSIDRDNSPLHF. Here the CDR3 DNA reads TGTGCCAGTAGTATAGACCGCGATAATTCACCCCTCCACTTT. The chain links TRBV19 to TRBJ1-6; D gene uncertain. The CDR3 is 14 residues long. Germline assignment: CDR1 LNHDA and CDR2 SQIVND (reference sequence). Trimming took 0 bases from V and 5 from J, leaving 5 bases between them. Full variable domain (rest looked up from reference TRBV19 and TRBJ1-6): DGGITQSPKYLFRKEGQNVTLSCEQNLNHDAMYWYRQDPGQGLRLIYYSQIVNDFQKGDIAEGYSVSREKKESFPLTVTSAQKNPTAFYLCASSIDRDNSPLHFGNGTRLTVT.

The genes are TRBV5-1 and TRBJ2-3, with TRBD1 as a possible D gene (6 bases). Trimming took off 4 bases at V and 3 bases at J, with 12 bases between the two ends. CDR1 is SGHRS, CDR2 YFSETQ, per germline. The CDR3 length is 14 residues. In nucleotides, the CDR3 is TGCGCCAGCAGCATGGACAGTCCGACAGATACGCAGTATTTT. Translating gives CASSMDSPTDTQYF.

The chain joins TRBV10-3 to TRBJ1-2, with TRBD1 matching over 9 bases. The CDR3 is 14 amino acids. Germline V gives CDR1 ENHRY, CDR2 SYGVKD. J was trimmed by 4 bases and V by 6 bases; bases with no gene match: 6. DNA of the CDR3: TGTGCCATCAGGAGGGACAGGGTGGGCTATGGCTACACCTTC. Amino acids: CAIRRDRVGYGYTF.

The chain is built from TRBV28 and TRBJ2-2, with D unresolved. The CDR3 runs 15 residues. Germline V gene data show CDR1 as MDHEN and CDR2 as SYDVKM. V gave up 3 bases and J gave up 4 bases, with 12 bases separating them. The CDR3 bases are TGTGCCAGCAGTTTCACTGCCATTTCCACCGGGGAGCTGTTTTTT. As protein: CASSFTAISTGELFF.

V is TRBV9 and J is TRBJ2-7; D might be TRBD1 (5 bases). V was shortened by 0 bases and J by 5 bases, with 15 bases between the two germline ends. The CDR3 totals 15 residues. CDR1 and CDR2 (germline): SGDLS, YYNGEE. CDR3 loop: CASSVGPQALDEQYF. CDR3 coding DNA: TGTGCCAGCAGCGTAGGCCCACAGGCTCTAGACGAGCAGTACTTC.

This clone was seen just once. This chain uses TRBV7-2 with TRBJ1-1; 8 bases fit TRBD1. Germline-derived CDR1 and CDR2 are SGHTA and FQGNSA. Trimming at V came to 3 bases and at J to 1 base, leaving 7 bases not matched to a gene. The length of the CDR3 is 16 residues. The CDR3, as DNA: TGTGCCAGCAGCTTCGGACAGGGTAAGCCGAACACTGAAGCTTTCTTT. This sequence encodes CASSFGQGKPNTEAFF.

The chain combines TRBV27 with TRBJ1-6; no clear D. In germline, CDR1 is MNHEY, CDR2 SMNVEV (reference sequence). The CDR3 runs to 14 residues. V gave up 7 bases and J gave up 7 bases, with 14 bases separating them. The CDR3 nucleotides are TGTGCCAGCACCCCGGTGTCGGGGAATTCACCCCTCCACTTT. It specifies CASTPVSGNSPLHF.

The chain couples TRBV19 to TRBJ1-3; TRBD1 is a possible D gene (6 bases). Germline CDR1 reads LNHDA; CDR2 reads SQIVND (reference sequence). CDR3 length equals 13 residues. Trimming pared 11 bases from V and 4 bases from J, leaving 15 bases between. CDR3 amino acids: CASKQGRGNTIYF. The CDR3 bases are TGTGCCTCGAAACAGGGACGAGGAAACACCATATATTTT.

The chain uses TRBV7-8 and TRBJ2-4; D possibly corresponds to TRBD1 (5 bases). The V end lost 5 bases, the J end lost 6 bases, and 8 bases lay between the germline ends. The CDR3 length is 12 residues. The germline V gene encodes CDR1 SGHVS and CDR2 FQNEAQ. This CDR3 reads CASSPQGNIQYF. In nucleotides, the CDR3 is TGTGCCAGCAGCCCCCAGGGAAACATTCAGTACTTC.

This rearrangement joins TRBV18 to TRBJ1-6, with 7 bases lining up with TRBD1. The CDR3 contains 14 residues. Germline CDR1 reads KGHSH; CDR2 reads LQKENI. J was trimmed by 8 bases and V by 3 bases; bases with no gene match: 4. CDR3 sequence: CASSPGQRHSPLHF. The CDR3, as DNA: TGTGCCAGCTCACCGGGACAGCGTCATTCACCCCTCCACTTT.

This clone is a singleton in its sample. The chain carries TRBV19 and TRBJ1-2; possible D gene TRBD1, 6 bases. CDR3 size: 12 residues. The germline V gene encodes CDR1 LNHDA and CDR2 SQIVND (reference sequence). V lost 4 bases, J lost 6 bases, and 9 bases lay in between. The CDR3 nucleotides read TGTGCCAGTAGTAAACAGGGTGATGGCTACACCTTC. Translated, it gives CASSKQGDGYTF.

CDR3 coding DNA: TGTGCCACCAGTGACGCCGGGCCCAGAAGCGGTGGGGCCAACGTCCTGACTTTC. Protein product: CATSDAGPRSGGANVLTF. The gene calls are TRBV24-1 and TRBJ2-6, with D perhaps matching TRBD2 (5 bases). V gave up 4 bases and J gave up 3 bases, with 18 bases separating them. The CDR3 totals 18 residues. The germline V gene encodes CDR1 KGHDR and CDR2 SFDVKD.

The rearrangement uses TRBV9 and TRBJ2-7; D might be TRBD1 (5 bases). The CDR3 length is 17 residues. The V gene's germline CDR1 is SGDLS and CDR2 YYNGEE. The germline V and J ends were trimmed by 0 bases and 6 bases, with 22 bases remaining between them. CDR3 sequence: CASSVGLGASSGFEQYF. CDR3 coding DNA: TGTGCCAGCAGCGTAGGTTTAGGGGCCTCCTCGGGCTTCGAGCAGTACTTC. The complete variable domain, with remaining parts taken from reference TRBV9 and TRBJ2-7, reads DSGVTQTPKHLITATGQRVTLRCSPRSGDLSVYWYQQSLDQGLQFLIQYYNGEERAKGNILERFSAQQFPDLHSELNLSSLELGDSALYFCASSVGLGASSGFEQYFGPGTRLTVT.

This chain joins TRBV24-1 and TRBJ1-1; D might be TRBD1 (6 bases). The CDR3 has 13 amino acids. In germline, CDR1 is KGHDR, CDR2 SFDVKD. Trimming removed 3 bases from V and 7 bases from J, with 11 bases in between. CDR3: CATSDPGDREAFF. The CDR3 coding sequence is TGTGCCACCAGTGATCCAGGGGACCGTGAAGCTTTCTTT.

A note on this clone: Within the sample, other DNA sequences also encode this same CDR3. The rearrangement links TRBV7-3 to TRBJ2-1; 9 bases agree with TRBD2. CDR3 length equals 15 residues. The ends lost 2 bases at V and 2 bases at J; junction bases unmatched: 1. From germline, CDR1 is SGHTA and CDR2 FQGTGA. CDR3 sequence: CASSLAGGPYNEQFF. CDR3 sequence (DNA): TGTGCCAGCAGCTTAGCGGGGGGGCCCTACAATGAGCAGTTCTTC. The entire variable domain, with the rest obtained from reference TRBV7-3 and TRBJ2-1, is as follows: GAGVSQTPSNKVTEKGKYVELRCDPISGHTALYWYRQSLGQGPEFLIYFQGTGAADDSGLPNDRFFAVRPEGSVSTLKIQRTERGDSAVYLCASSLAGGPYNEQFFGPGTRLTVL.

The V call is TRBV28, the J call TRBJ1-1, with no clear D. The V and J ends lost 7 bases and 1 base respectively, with 7 bases between them. Germline V gene sequence: CDR1 MDHEN, CDR2 SYDVKM. This CDR3 contains 12 residues. CDR3 in amino acids: CASTLRNTEAFF. In nucleotides, the CDR3 is TGTGCCAGCACACTAAGGAACACTGAAGCTTTCTTT.

The chain combines TRBV12-5 with TRBJ2-5; D is perhaps TRBD2 (6 bases). V lost 2 bases and J lost 5, with 18 bases in between. CDR1 LGHNT and CDR2 FRNRAP come from the germline V gene. The CDR3 runs 16 residues. The CDR3 DNA follows: TGTGCTAGTGGTTTGACCACCGACACGGGACTCGAGACCCAGTACTTC. Translated: CASGLTTDTGLETQYF.

The chain joins TRBV7-6 to TRBJ1-3; perhaps TRBD1 as D (6 bases). With 5 bases removed from V and 0 bases from J, the gap between germline ends came to 17 bases. CDR1 is SGHVS, CDR2 FNYEAQ, per germline. The CDR3 runs 17 residues. For the CDR3, the DNA is TGTGCCAGCAGCCGGAGACAGGCCTACCTCTCTGGAAACACCATATATTTT. Translation gives CASSRRQAYLSGNTIYF.

This chain links TRBV14 with TRBJ2-7; D is perhaps TRBD2 (6 bases). This CDR3 comprises 15 residues. Trimming cost V 0 bases and J 2 bases, with 11 bases left between them. Germline V lookup: CDR1 SGHDN, CDR2 FVKESK. CDR3 sequence (DNA): TGTGCCAGCAGCCAAGAAGGCGGGACCGCCTACGAGCAGTACTTC. Amino acids: CASSQEGGTAYEQYF.

This chain uses TRBV3-1 (or the pseudogene TRBV3-2) with TRBJ1-6; D is unresolved. Trimming cost V 0 bases and J 10 bases, with 13 bases left between them. Germline lookup yields CDR1 LGHDT and CDR2 YNNKEL (reference sequence). The CDR3 loop spans 15 amino acids. Here the CDR3 reads CASSQENWGASPLHF. The CDR3 DNA reads as TGTGCCAGCAGCCAAGAAAACTGGGGAGCATCACCCCTCCACTTT.

The genes are TRBV7-6 and TRBJ2-1; 9 bases map to TRBD2. The J segment lost 0 bases and the V segment lost 6 bases, leaving 12 bases of the junction unmatched. This CDR3 region has 18 residues. CDR1 is SGHVS, CDR2 FNYEAQ, per germline. The CDR3 DNA reads TGTGCCAGCAGGAAGGGACTAGCAACAAGAGGCTCCTACAATGAGCAGTTCTTC. It is translated as CASRKGLATRGSYNEQFF.

The chain couples TRBV7-8 to TRBJ1-1; D is unclear. This CDR3 comprises 13 residues. Trimming shortened V by 5 bases and J by 5 bases, and 12 bases separated the two germline ends. Per the germline V gene, CDR1 is SGHVS and CDR2 is FQNEAQ. CDR3 DNA sequence: TGTGCCAGCAGCAGAGCCCAGCGGACTGAAGCTTTCTTT. Protein: CASSRAQRTEAFF.

V usage is TRBV27 and J usage is TRBJ2-7, with D possibly matching TRBD1 (6 bases). CDR3 size: 15 residues. Trimming removed 4 bases from V and 1 base from J, with 14 bases in between. The germline CDR1 and CDR2 sequences are MNHEY and SMNVEV (reference sequence). CDR3 in amino acids: CASSYQGPTSYEQYF. Written as DNA, the CDR3 is TGTGCCAGCAGTTATCAGGGGCCTACATCCTACGAGCAGTACTTC.

This clone showed up just once. The chain recombines TRBV5-1 with TRBJ2-5; weak D call: TRBD2 (5 bases). The CDR3 spans 15 residues. Germline-derived CDR1 and CDR2 are SGHRS and YFSETQ. V lost 1 base and J lost 5, with 15 bases in between. DNA of the CDR3: TGCGCCAGCAGCTTGCTTGGGGAGCACGGGGAGACCCAGTACTTC. Its translation is CASSLLGEHGETQYF.